The 27 T cell receptor beta chains given below trace back to one sample, sequenced in a study of regulatory T cells in long-lasting Graves disease. Both iRepertoire HTBI primers and Arm-PCR of CDR3 regions were used to build the TCR beta libraries. TCRdb redid the calling of the multiplex PCR reads with MiXCR, one entry per CDR3 protein. The sample includes 450,000 to 600,000 distinct CDR3 sequences, approximately 13% seen only once; the top ten take more than 8.5%. Sample time point: newly diagnosed GD, antithyroid drugs for less than 3 months. RNA extracted from PBMCs served as the sequencing template. The data also belong to a second study, concerning T cells in Graves' hyperthyroidism and ophthalmopathy.

The input for sequencing was peripheral blood mononuclear cells (PBMCs), taken at new diagnosis, from a patient treated with antithyroid drugs. These receptor sequences come from a man aged 25 to 40 with Graves disease.

This clonotype occurred many times. J is TRBJ2-1 and V is TRBV27, with a possible D match to TRBD1 (6 bases). V shed 7 bases and J shed 5 bases, with 18 bases lying between them. Germline loops: CDR1 MNHEY, CDR2 SMNVEV (reference sequence). This CDR3 region has 15 residues. The CDR3 region is CASTLLGGRNNEQFF. The CDR3 region has the DNA TGTGCCAGCACCCTACTAGGGGGAAGGAACAATGAGCAGTTCTTC.

This clonotype showed up many times. One end of the junction fails to match germline, which may point to a read error. The chain uses TRBV5-1 and TRBJ1-2, with 7 nucleotides matching TRBD1. Germline V gene lookup returns CDR1 SGHRS and CDR2 YFSETQ. This CDR3 has 13 residues. CDR3 loop: CASTPDRAYGYTF. CDR3 bases: TGTGCCAGCACCCCCGACAGGGCGTATGGCTACACCTTC.

At least ten counts were recorded for this clonotype. The chain links TRBV2 to TRBJ2-4, with a weak D call TRBD1 (5 bases). Germline V gene sequence: CDR1 SNHLY, CDR2 FYNNEI. V was pared by 7 bases and J by 3 bases, with 13 bases between. The CDR3 runs to 14 residues. CDR3 DNA sequence: TGTGCCAGCAACCCTGACAGCCGCAAAAACATTCAGTACTTC. It codes for CASNPDSRKNIQYF.

This clonotype was detected only a few times. V usage is TRBV20-1 and J usage is TRBJ1-5; 7 nucleotides agree with TRBD1. This CDR3 region has 14 residues. CDR1 is DFQATT and CDR2 is SNEGSKA in the germline V gene (reference sequence). V dropped 4 bases and J dropped 4; count of bases not matched to a gene: 7. This chain's CDR3 is CSATSRDRNQPQHF. CDR3 nucleotides: TGCAGTGCTACCAGCCGGGACAGAAATCAGCCCCAGCATTTT.

This clonotype occurred many times. V is TRBV28 and J is TRBJ2-7; D remains unclear. Trimming cost V 2 bases and J 6 bases, with 11 bases left between them. The CDR3 is 13 amino acids. CDR1 and CDR2 (germline): MDHEN, SYDVKM. The CDR3 DNA follows: TGTGCCAGCAGTTTAACCCCTCTTATCGAGCAGTACTTC. Translated: CASSLTPLIEQYF. The full variable domain, in which reference TRBV28 and TRBJ2-7 provide the parts outside the CDR3, is DVKVTQSSRYLVKRTGEKVFLECVQDMDHENMFWYRQDPGLGLRLIYFSYDVKMKEKGDIPEGYSVSREKKERFSLILESASTNQTSMYLCASSLTPLIEQYFGPGTRLTVT.

Concerning this clonotype itself: A clone one base away is much larger, so this may be a read error. The V gene is TRBV20-1, the J gene TRBJ1-5; D unresolved. V was cut by 6 bases and J by 0 bases, with 12 bases left in between. The V gene's germline CDR1 is DFQATT and CDR2 SNEGSKA (reference sequence). This CDR3 contains 14 residues. CDR3 nucleotides: TGCAGTGCCAAGACACCCTATAGCAATCAGCCCCAGCATTTT. Amino acid sequence: CSAKTPYSNQPQHF.

This clonotype was counted a few times. The chain couples TRBV27 to TRBJ1-2; D possibly corresponds to TRBD1 (5 bases). The germline V gene has CDR1 MNHEY and CDR2 SMNVEV (reference sequence). V lost 6 bases, J lost 6 bases, and 11 bases lay in between. This CDR3 comprises 12 residues. As DNA, the CDR3 is TGTGCCAGCAGCTCCCGCAGGGATGGCTACACCTTC. Its protein is CASSSRRDGYTF.

This clonotype was recorded at least ten times. This chain links TRBV5-1 with TRBJ2-1; 9 nucleotides align to TRBD2. This CDR3 comprises 16 residues. Germline lookup yields CDR1 SGHRS and CDR2 YFSETQ. V lost 3 bases, J lost 9 bases, and 13 bases stayed unmatched. CDR3 DNA: TGCGCCAGCAGCTCGGGACTAGCCGACCAGGGAGCTGAGCAGTTCTTC. Translation: CASSSGLADQGAEQFF.

This clonotype was counted at least ten times. V usage is TRBV7-9 and J usage is TRBJ2-3; 12 nucleotides agree with TRBD2. The V gene's germline CDR1 is SEHNR and CDR2 FQNEAQ (reference sequence). Germline trimming cut 5 bases from V and 0 bases from J; bases unmatched to any gene: 3. CDR3 length: 16 residues. CDR3 coding DNA: TGTGCCAGCAGCCGCGGGACTAGCGGGAGCACAGATACGCAGTATTTT. Translation: CASSRGTSGSTDTQYF.

With respect to this clonotype: An end of the junction differs from the germline gene, which may be a read error. The V and J genes are TRBV5-1 and TRBJ2-7; D possibly corresponds to TRBD1 (6 bases). The germline gives CDR1 SGHRS, CDR2 YFSETQ. The CDR3 is 15 residues long. The CDR3 reads CASRFRDTPSYGQYF. The CDR3 bases are TGCGCCAGCAGATTCCGGGACACACCCTCCTACGGGCAGTACTTC.

The rearrangement joins TRBV19 to TRBJ2-5; perhaps TRBD1 as D (7 bases). Deletions cut 3 bases from V and 2 bases from J, with 10 bases between. The CDR3 extends over 14 amino acids. Germline loops: CDR1 LNHDA, CDR2 SQIVND (reference sequence). CDR3 sequence reads: CASSIAGQQETQYF. Here the CDR3 DNA reads TGTGCCAGTAGTATTGCGGGACAGCAAGAGACCCAGTACTTC.

This clonotype occurred a few times. The chain couples TRBV18 to TRBJ2-7, with D tentatively TRBD2 (6 bases). CDR3 length: 13 residues. V gave up 5 bases and J gave up 3 bases, with 11 bases separating them. Germline V gene sequence: CDR1 KGHSH, CDR2 LQKENI. CDR3 protein: CASSGGANYEQYF. CDR3 DNA: TGTGCCAGCTCAGGCGGGGCCAACTACGAGCAGTACTTC.

The table lists this clonotype with a few counts. The J gene is TRBJ1-2, the V gene TRBV24-1; possibly TRBD1 for D (6 bases). CDR1 and CDR2 from the germline V gene are KGHDR and SFDVKD. The CDR3 is made up of 15 amino acids. V dropped 4 bases and J dropped 7 bases, with 18 bases sitting between them. CDR3 amino acids: CATSDDGDILRGYTF. The CDR3 nucleotides are TGTGCCACCAGTGACGATGGGGACATCCTTCGTGGCTACACCTTC.

This rearrangement joins TRBV7-9 to TRBJ2-3, with 8 nucleotides matching TRBD2. The V segment lost 10 bases and the J segment 3 bases; nucleotides outside the gene matches: 6. Germline V CDR1 and CDR2: SEHNR, FQNEAQ (reference sequence). This CDR3 region has 13 residues. CDR3 in DNA: TGTGCCATTACTTCGGGGGGGACAGATACGCAGTATTTT. Protein product: CAITSGGTDTQYF. The full variable domain, its missing parts supplied by reference TRBV7-9 and TRBJ2-3, is DTGVSQNPRHKITKRGQNVTFRCDPISEHNRLYWYRQTLGQGPEFLTYFQNEAQLEKSRLLSDRFSAERPKGSFSTLEIQRTEQGDSAMYLCAITSGGTDTQYFGPGTRLTVL.

The rearrangement uses TRBV20-1 and TRBJ2-1; possibly TRBD2 for D (6 bases). Looked up from germline, CDR1 is DFQATT and CDR2 is SNEGSKA (reference sequence). The CDR3 totals 18 residues. Trimming took 4 bases from V and 0 from J, leaving 22 bases between them. The CDR3 DNA sequence: TGCAGTGCTATCAACTCGGGGGAGAGGTCAAGCTCCTACAATGAGCAGTTCTTC. Protein product: CSAINSGERSSSYNEQFF.

In this sample, this clonotype turned up many times. This chain's CDR3 is CASSLVQPRAGELFF. DNA of the CDR3: TGTGCCAGCAGCTTAGTACAGCCACGAGCCGGGGAGCTGTTTTTT. V usage is TRBV7-9 and J usage is TRBJ2-2, with no clear D. V was clipped by 1 base and J by 6 bases, with 12 bases between them. The CDR3 runs 15 residues. The germline V gene encodes CDR1 SEHNR and CDR2 FQNEAQ (reference sequence).

This rearrangement joins TRBV19 to TRBJ2-2; D is unclear. CDR3 length: 14 residues. V gave up 1 base and J gave up 6 bases, with 9 bases separating them. Germline CDR1 and CDR2: LNHDA and SQIVND (reference sequence). The CDR3 is CASSIVIDPGELFF. The DNA of the CDR3 is TGTGCCAGTAGTATAGTAATTGATCCCGGGGAGCTGTTTTTT. Combining the CDR3 with reference TRBV19 and TRBJ2-2 gives the whole variable domain DGGITQSPKYLFRKEGQNVTLSCEQNLNHDAMYWYRQDPGQGLRLIYYSQIVNDFQKGDIAEGYSVSREKKESFPLTVTSAQKNPTAFYLCASSIVIDPGELFFGEGSRLTVL.

The gene calls are TRBV7-9 and TRBJ2-3; TRBD2 aligns across 13 bases. The CDR3 is made up of 18 amino acids. V dropped 3 bases and J dropped 5; count of bases not matched to a gene: 11. The germline V gene has CDR1 SEHNR and CDR2 FQNEAQ (reference sequence). DNA of the CDR3: TGTGCCAGCAGCTTTAGGGAGGGACTAGCGGGATCGGGAGATACGCAGTATTTT. As protein: CASSFREGLAGSGDTQYF. Drawing the rest from reference TRBV7-9 and TRBJ2-3, the complete variable domain is DTGVSQNPRHKITKRGQNVTFRCDPISEHNRLYWYRQTLGQGPEFLTYFQNEAQLEKSRLLSDRFSAERPKGSFSTLEIQRTEQGDSAMYLCASSFREGLAGSGDTQYFGPGTRLTVL.

This clonotype was seen repeatedly, ten times or more. The chain combines TRBV2 with TRBJ2-7; TRBD1 agrees at 8 bases. Germline CDR1 reads SNHLY; CDR2 reads FYNNEI. The V gene end was trimmed by 4 bases and the J gene end by 5 bases; junction bases not matched to a gene: 4. The CDR3 is 13 amino acids. CDR3 protein: CASSGGQGDEQYF. For the CDR3, the DNA is TGTGCCAGCAGTGGTGGACAGGGCGACGAGCAGTACTTC.

This clonotype was detected many times. The rearrangement links TRBV6-5 to TRBJ2-7; D is possibly TRBD2 (5 bases). This CDR3 spans 12 amino acids. The ends were cut back, 2 bases at V and 6 bases at J, with 8 bases in the middle. Germline V lookup: CDR1 MNHEY, CDR2 SVGAGI. This CDR3 is CASSYATSEQYF. The DNA for the CDR3 is TGTGCCAGCAGTTACGCCACTAGCGAGCAGTACTTC.

The rearrangement joins TRBV5-1 to TRBJ2-1, with 13 bases lining up with TRBD2. Unmatched junction bases numbered 6, after V lost 8 bases and J lost 7 bases. CDR3 length: 14 amino acids. Germline CDR1 and CDR2: SGHRS and YFSETQ. The CDR3 loop is CASRTSGSLNEQFF. The CDR3 DNA follows: TGCGCCAGTAGGACTAGCGGGAGTCTTAATGAGCAGTTCTTC.

V gene TRBV19 combines with J gene TRBJ2-7, with 7 bases matching TRBD1. The CDR3 runs to 16 residues. Trimming removed 5 bases from V and 0 bases from J; junction bases left unmatched: 10. CDR1 is LNHDA, CDR2 SQIVND, per germline (reference sequence). This CDR3 reads CASSVSGQMSSYEQYF. As DNA, the CDR3 is TGTGCCAGTAGTGTCTCGGGACAGATGAGCTCCTACGAGCAGTACTTC.

This clonotype was seen at least ten times. This rearrangement joins TRBV27 to TRBJ2-7; 9 bases are shared with TRBD1. The CDR3 loop spans 15 amino acids. V trimming: 3 bases; J trimming: 1 base; junction bases outside the gene matches: 4. Germline V lookup: CDR1 MNHEY, CDR2 SMNVEV (reference sequence). The CDR3 sequence: CASSFDGQGSYEQYF. Written as DNA, the CDR3 is TGTGCCAGCAGTTTCGACGGACAGGGGTCCTACGAGCAGTACTTC.

The rearrangement links TRBV18 to TRBJ1-5; the D is unclear. Germline values: CDR1 KGHSH, CDR2 LQKENI. V was trimmed by 4 bases and J by 9 bases, leaving 10 bases between them. The CDR3 runs 12 residues. The CDR3 region is CASSLGGLPQHF. The CDR3 coding sequence is TGTGCCAGCTCACTTGGCGGTCTGCCCCAGCATTTT.

The V and J genes are TRBV9 and TRBJ2-5; 9 bases fit TRBD2. Germline CDR1 and CDR2: SGDLS and YYNGEE. The CDR3 has 16 amino acids. Germline trimming cut 7 bases from V and 5 bases from J; bases unmatched to any gene: 15. The CDR3 sequence: CASSPGLAGSRETQYF. CDR3 DNA sequence: TGTGCCAGCTCACCAGGGCTAGCGGGAAGTCGGGAGACCCAGTACTTC.

This clonotype appeared a few times. The chain carries TRBV6-1 and TRBJ1-1; no clear D. Germline values: CDR1 MNHNS, CDR2 SASEGT. This CDR3 has 11 residues. Trimming stripped 7 bases from V and 9 bases from J, with 12 bases between. As DNA, the CDR3 is TGTGCCAGCAATTGCGTGGGGAAAGCTTTCTTT. Its translation: CASNCVGKAFF.

This clonotype came up a few times. The genes are TRBV12-5 and TRBJ2-7; possible D gene TRBD1, 5 bases. There are 12 residues in the CDR3. V shed 5 bases and J shed 4 bases, with 9 bases lying between them. Germline loops: CDR1 LGHNT, CDR2 FRNRAP. CDR3 residues: CASGPPGYEQYF. Here the CDR3 DNA reads TGTGCTAGTGGTCCGCCAGGGTACGAGCAGTACTTC.